This TCR beta chain was observed in a study of T cells in women clearing cervical HPV infection. Study-wide points: Combining TCR richness with V gene abundances gave approximately 0.84 AUC.

Germline CDR1 and CDR2: DFQATT and SNEGSKA (reference sequence). V was pared by 3 bases and J by 3 bases, with 7 bases of the junction left unmatched. The CDR3 runs to 15 residues. Concerning this clone itself: The antigen is undetermined. The read falls 3 residues short of the CDR3 end, and the missing part is taken from the germline J gene.

TCRdb keeps only in-frame clones here, not all; method: immunoSEQ multiplex PCR. This sample's clone table lists roughly 14,000 clones. Sequencing was performed on blood buffy coat. The receptor was derived from a woman aged 18-69 years with a cervical HPV16 infection that either progressed to CIN3+ or cleared (not recorded which). This chain joins TRBV20-1 and TRBJ2-1; 8 bases are a match to TRBD2. The CDR3 here is CSASGSGGGYNEQFF. Incomplete CDR3 DNA: TGCAGTGCTAGTGGCAGCGGGGGAGGCTACAATGAG.